The T cell receptor (beta chain) described here comes from a study of cytomegalovirus exposure and HLA in healthy donors. Findings and limits, study-wide: Reportedly, fewer N-insertions than the approximately 690-donor mean appeared in an Asian-associated ancestry cluster in a later analysis.

CDR1 is LGHNA and CDR2 is YSLEER in the germline V gene. V lost 0 bases and J lost 5, with 10 bases in between. The CDR3 is made up of 15 amino acids. In the PCR, 60 Vbeta and 13 Jbeta primers were used. Libraries were prepared by immunoSEQ multiplex PCR; TCRdb keeps only in-frame clonotypes and omits some of them. The table lists approximately 6,700 clones, about half of them singletons. Only a few counts were recorded for this clone. Its antigen is unknown. Sequences were obtained from PBMCs. The chain links TRBV4-3 to TRBJ1-4; D call uncertain. This TCR derives from a young man in good health and CMV-seropositive. The CDR3 protein is CASSQDGDRNEKLFF. The CDR3 nucleotides read TGCGCCAGCAGCCAAGACGGGGATAGGAATGAAAAACTGTTTTTT.